A single sample is the source of the 15 T cell receptor beta chains below, sequenced in a study of shared clonotypes between healthy human individuals (dated by TCRdb to about 2020). The protocol used for the library was the immunoSEQ multiplex PCR assay. TCRdb took over this immuneACCESS table, retaining in-frame rearrangements with V and J assigned. Such tables are incomplete; in checked studies, under half of the missing clones stem from an unresolved V gene, and the remainder is unexplained. Counted in this sample were about 1.5 million clones; around 97% of them appeared once. The biggest ten clones account for 0.95% to 1.5% of the sample. The source material was naive CD4+ T cells sorted from blood. Interpreted using the paper, the cell subset or site label stands for: CD45RA+ positively selected. The receptors derive from a man aged 25-40 years in good health.

The rearrangement links TRBV5-1 to TRBJ2-7, with 9 bases identical to TRBD1. Germline loops: CDR1 SGHRS, CDR2 YFSETQ. The CDR3 consists of 15 residues. Trimming took 4 bases from V and 1 from J; bases not matched to a gene: 6. The CDR3 loop reads CASSRPGQGSYEQYF. The CDR3 DNA reads as TGCGCCAGCAGCCGACCGGGACAGGGATCCTACGAGCAGTACTTC.

This clone was recorded only once. The chain recombines TRBV19 with TRBJ2-5, with 9 bases that match TRBD2. In germline, CDR1 is LNHDA, CDR2 SQIVND (reference sequence). CDR3 length equals 14 residues. The V gene end was trimmed by 6 bases and the J gene end by 5 bases; junction bases not matched to a gene: 7. In nucleotides, the CDR3 is TGTGCCAGTAGGAAGCGGGAGGTGGGGGAGACCCAGTACTTC. Residues: CASRKREVGETQYF.

The CDR3 DNA reads as TGTGCCAGCCCGGCAGCCCCCAACAATGAGCAGTTCTTC. It yields the protein CASPAAPNNEQFF. J is TRBJ2-1 and V is TRBV2; D remains unclear. The CDR3 has 13 residues. V lost 8 bases, J lost 5 bases, and 13 bases lay in between. The germline V gene has CDR1 SNHLY and CDR2 FYNNEI.

The J gene is TRBJ2-5, the V gene TRBV7-6; 7 positions agree with TRBD1. Trimming cost V 1 base and J 2 bases; bases outside gene matches: 1. The germline gives CDR1 SGHVS, CDR2 FNYEAQ. The CDR3 loop spans 14 amino acids. The CDR3 DNA follows: TGTGCCAGCAGCTTAGACAGGGGACAAGAGACCCAGTACTTC. Protein sequence: CASSLDRGQETQYF.

The CDR3 loop reads CASSYSNPGQETQYF. The CDR3 DNA sequence: TGTGCCAGCAGTTACTCGAATCCAGGTCAAGAGACCCAGTACTTC. The chain uses TRBV6-6 and TRBJ2-5; D remains ambiguous. Between the trimmed V and J ends, which lost 0 bases and 2 bases, there was a span of 10 bases. Germline CDR1 is MNHNY and CDR2 is SVGAGI (reference sequence). This CDR3 has 15 amino acids.

J is TRBJ1-5 and V is TRBV29-1; 9 nucleotides match TRBD1. V was pared by 6 bases and J by 5 bases, with 8 bases of the junction left unmatched. The CDR3 totals 14 residues. Germline CDR1 SQVTM, CDR2 ANQGSEA. The CDR3 reads CSVGATGGDQPQHF. For the CDR3, the DNA is TGCAGCGTGGGAGCGACAGGGGGAGATCAGCCCCAGCATTTT.

This chain joins TRBV4-1 and TRBJ2-7; maybe TRBD1 (6 bases). Germline V gene lookup returns CDR1 MGHRA and CDR2 YSYEKL. CDR3 length: 15 amino acids. Deletions cut 3 bases from V and 4 bases from J, with 16 bases between. The CDR3 sequence: CASSQAQQGKYEQYF. The CDR3 DNA reads as TGCGCCAGCAGCCAGGCGCAACAGGGAAAGTACGAGCAGTACTTC.

The chain uses TRBV18 and TRBJ1-1; D call uncertain. Germline V gene sequence: CDR1 KGHSH, CDR2 LQKENI. V lost 2 bases, J lost 4 bases, and 8 bases lay in between. This CDR3 spans 13 amino acids. Here the CDR3 DNA reads TGTGCCAGCTCACCAGGGGTAATCACTGAAGCTTTCTTT. Its protein is CASSPGVITEAFF. Using reference TRBV18 and TRBJ1-1 for the parts outside the CDR3, the full variable domain is NAGVMQNPRHLVRRRGQEARLRCSPMKGHSHVYWYRQLPEEGLKFMVYLQKENIIDESGMPKERFSAEFPKEGPSILRIQQVVRGDSAAYFCASSPGVITEAFFGQGTRLTVV.

This rearrangement joins TRBV29-1 to TRBJ2-7; D call uncertain. V gave up 4 bases and J gave up 2 bases, with 15 bases separating them. Germline lookup yields CDR1 SQVTM and CDR2 ANQGSEA. This CDR3 has 14 residues. This CDR3 reads CSVAGLRRTYEQYF. The CDR3 DNA reads as TGCAGCGTTGCGGGCCTCAGGCGGACCTACGAGCAGTACTTC.

The rearrangement links TRBV7-2 to TRBJ2-2; D assignment may be TRBD1 or TRBD2 (5 bases each). V lost 10 bases to trimming and J lost 3 bases, with 18 bases between them. The CDR3 is made up of 15 amino acids. CDR1 is SGHTA, CDR2 FQGNSA, per germline. The CDR3 region is CATPGRERYTGELFF. DNA of the CDR3: TGTGCCACCCCGGGACGGGAACGGTACACCGGGGAGCTGTTTTTT.

The CDR3 DNA follows: TGCGCCAGCAGCTTGCTGGGGGACTCCTACAATGAGCAGTTCTTC. This translates into CASSLLGDSYNEQFF. This chain joins TRBV5-1 and TRBJ2-1; the D call may be TRBD1 or TRBD2 (5 bases each). This CDR3 contains 15 residues. Trimming left V 1 base short and J 0 bases short, with 8 bases between. CDR1 is SGHRS, CDR2 YFSETQ, per germline.

V usage is TRBV2 and J usage is TRBJ2-1; D possibly corresponds to TRBD2 (6 bases). Trimming took 2 bases from V and 3 from J, leaving 8 bases between them. Germline V gene sequence: CDR1 SNHLY, CDR2 FYNNEI. CDR3 length: 14 amino acids. The CDR3 region has the DNA TGTGCCAGCAGTGAACGCGGGATCTACAATGAGCAGTTCTTC. This encodes CASSERGIYNEQFF.

The chain combines TRBV18 with TRBJ2-1; 10 positions agree with TRBD2. The germline V gene has CDR1 KGHSH and CDR2 LQKENI. V dropped 0 bases and J dropped 8; count of bases not matched to a gene: 13. This CDR3 spans 18 amino acids. CDR3 in DNA: TGTGCCAGCTCACCACCGTGGCTAGCGGGAGCTTCGGGGCATGAGCAGTTCTTC. Translation: CASSPPWLAGASGHEQFF.

V gene TRBV28 combines with J gene TRBJ2-7, with D maybe TRBD2 (6 bases). CDR1 and CDR2 from the germline V gene are MDHEN and SYDVKM. The CDR3 is made up of 11 amino acids. CDR3 in amino acids: CASRETYEQYF. The CDR3, as DNA: TGTGCTTCGCGGGAAACCTACGAGCAGTACTTC.

The chain has TRBV5-1 and TRBJ2-3, with TRBD2 matching 8 bases. The germline CDR1 and CDR2 sequences are SGHRS and YFSETQ. J gave up 5 bases and V 3 bases, and 8 bases lay outside the gene matches. This CDR3 has 15 residues. CDR3: CASSSPAGAGDTQYF. CDR3 DNA: TGCGCCAGCAGCTCCCCAGCGGGAGCGGGAGATACGCAGTATTTT.